This record covers a single T cell receptor (beta chain). The sequenced fragment ends 3 residues before the CDR3 boundary, so the rest is inferred from the germline J gene. Using immunoSEQ multiplex PCR, the repertoire was profiled, and TCRdb retains in-frame clones only, with some absent. This table holds 50,000 or so clones. This specimen comes from a study of Tregs in tolerant kidney transplant recipients. Study-level background: Related graft donors supplied nonmyeloablative bone marrow transplants, and mixed chimerism was transient.

CDR3 length equals 13 residues. Germline loops: CDR1 SQVTM, CDR2 ANQGSEA. The receptor comes from a human donor who received a combined kidney and bone marrow transplant. This chain links TRBV29-1 with TRBJ1-2; TRBD1 aligns across 7 bases. The sample in question was CD4+ T cells from blood, obtained before the transplant. CDR3 amino acids: CCWSRGVGYGYTF. The CDR3 DNA, read in part, is TGCTGCTGGTCCAGGGGGGTAGGGTATGGC.